This is a list of T cell receptor beta chains from one sample in a study of blood T cell repertoires in COVID-19. Assay used: immunoSEQ multiplex PCR; TCRdb lists only in-frame clones, some missing. The data show under 250,000 clones, 65% to 85% seen once. What was sequenced was peripheral blood. The receptor source for this set is a woman aged 55-69 years with acute or convalescent COVID-19. Each CDR3 is given with its conserved first and last residue. The D gene is left open where the match is weak. Clone size is stated in some rows and not others, as once, few, many or a class when expanded.

J: TRBJ1-2
size: NA
D: NA
V: TRBV12-3/TRBV12-4
length: 13
CDR3: CASSAGPNYGYTF
DNA: TGTGCCAGCAGTGCAGGCCCTAACTATGGCTACACCTTC

J: TRBJ1-6
size: NA
D: NA
V: TRBV7-8
length: 13
CDR3: CASSLGEAEPLHF
DNA: TGTGCCAGCAGCTTAGGGGAGGCAGAACCCCTCCACTTT

J: TRBJ2-7
size: once
D: TRBD1
V: TRBV3-1/TRBV3-2
length: 17
CDR3: CASSPRTGGGLSYEQYF
DNA: TGTGCCAGCAGCCCCCGGACAGGGGGCGGCTTATCCTACGAGCAGTACTTC

J: TRBJ2-7
size: once
D: NA
V: TRBV5-4
length: 14
CDR3: CASRAQGGSYEQYF
DNA: TGTGCCAGCAGAGCACAGGGGGGGTCCTACGAGCAGTACTTC

J: TRBJ1-2
size: NA
D: TRBD1
V: TRBV7-2
length: 14
CDR3: CASKPGQLNYGYTF
DNA: TGTGCCAGCAAACCGGGACAGCTTAACTATGGCTACACCTTC

J: TRBJ2-1
size: NA
D: TRBD2
V: TRBV2
length: 12
CDR3: CASSELAGGKFF
DNA: TGTGCCAGCAGTGAACTGGCGGGGGGGAAGTTCTTC

J: TRBJ2-3
size: NA
D: NA
V: TRBV5-4
length: 16
CDR3: CATGYRVGYRADTQYF
DNA: TGTGCCACCGGATACAGGGTTGGGTACCGCGCAGATACGCAGTATTTT

J: TRBJ1-1
size: NA
D: TRBD1
V: TRBV6-6
length: 16
CDR3: CASSLGTGTMNTEAFF
DNA: TGTGCCAGCAGTCTAGGGACAGGAACCATGAACACTGAAGCTTTCTTT

J: TRBJ1-2
size: NA
D: TRBD1
V: TRBV19
length: 12
CDR3: CASSIKGGQGFF
DNA: TGTGCCAGTAGTATCAAAGGGGGACAGGGCTTCTTC

J: TRBJ2-7
size: NA
D: TRBD1
V: TRBV27
length: 13
CDR3: CASSWGQGYEQYF
DNA: TGTGCCAGCAGTTGGGGACAGGGCTACGAGCAGTACTTC

J: TRBJ2-3
size: NA
D: TRBD2
V: TRBV6-5
length: 14
CDR3: CASSWGGGTDTQYF
DNA: TGTGCCAGCAGTTGGGGGGGAGGCACAGATACGCAGTATTTT

J: TRBJ1-2
size: NA
D: NA
V: TRBV3-1/TRBV3-2
length: 11
CDR3: CASSRGYGYTF
DNA: TGTGCCAGCAGCCGCGGTTATGGCTACACCTTC

J: TRBJ1-6
size: NA
D: NA
V: TRBV6-4
length: 16
CDR3: CASSDLGGSYNSPLHF
DNA: TGTGCCAGCAGTGATCTAGGTGGCTCCTATAATTCACCCCTCCACTTT

J: TRBJ2-7
size: NA
D: TRBD2
V: TRBV5-4
length: 13
CDR3: CASSLGLAREQYF
DNA: TGTGCCAGCAGCTTGGGACTAGCTCGTGAGCAGTACTTC

J: TRBJ2-1
size: NA
D: TRBD1
V: TRBV5-5
length: 15
CDR3: CASSFGQGGYNEQFF
DNA: TGTGCCAGCAGCTTCGGACAGGGGGGGTACAATGAGCAGTTCTTC

J: TRBJ2-1
size: NA
D: NA
V: TRBV7-3
length: 16
CDR3: CASSLVWGYWYNEQFF
DNA: TGTGCCAGCAGCTTGGTTTGGGGCTACTGGTACAATGAGCAGTTCTTC

J: TRBJ1-1
size: NA
D: TRBD1
V: TRBV7-9
length: 14
CDR3: CASSFEGQARGAFF
DNA: TGTGCCAGCAGCTTCGAGGGACAGGCCCGGGGGGCTTTCTTT

J: TRBJ2-3
size: NA
D: NA
V: TRBV3-1/TRBV3-2
length: 13
CDR3: CASSQRSRDTQYF
DNA: TGTGCCAGCAGCCAACGGTCGAGAGATACGCAGTATTTT

J: TRBJ1-1
size: NA
D: NA
V: TRBV10-3
length: 14
CDR3: CAISLGTTNTEAFF
DNA: TGTGCCATCAGTCTCGGGACTACAAACACTGAAGCTTTCTTT